This TCR beta chain was identified in a study of blood T cell repertoires in COVID-19. Germline CDR1 LGHDT, CDR2 YNNKEL (reference sequence). With V trimmed by 3 bases and J by 4 bases, 3 bases remained unmatched. The CDR3 consists of 14 residues. Assay used: immunoSEQ multiplex PCR; TCRdb lists only in-frame clones, some missing. The sample yields 52,000 or so clones, roughly 91% seen once. The chain is built from TRBV3-1 (or the pseudogene TRBV3-2) and TRBJ1-2; 9 bases agree with TRBD1. The source material was peripheral blood. The source is a human donor in a cohort sampled during active COVID-19. CDR3 in amino acids: CASSQGTGTYGYTF. The CDR3 region has the DNA TGTGCCAGCAGCCAGGGGACAGGGACCTATGGCTACACCTTC.